Listed below are T cell receptor beta chains from one sample, sequenced in a study of tumor and adjacent non-tumor tissue in lung cancer. TCRdb analysed the multiplex PCR reads with MiXCR anew, one entry per CDR3 protein. The sample lists 90,000 to 100,000 distinct CDR3 sequences, 75% to 90% occurring once. The sample consisted of distant non-tumor lung tissue. The receptors shown here come from a man aged 55 to 70 with small cell lung cancer. The CDR3 runs from the conserved cysteine through the conserved F or W. A D gene is named only where the DNA matches it firmly. Some rows have no size entry. The others give once, few or many, or a class for an expanded clone.

NA | TRBJ1-1 | TRBD1 | TRBV5-6 | CAINLASGTANSEAFF | TGTGCCATCAACTTGGCCTCCGGGACAGCGAACTCTGAAGCTTTCTTT
NA | TRBJ2-1 | NA | TRBV20-1 | CSARLREKPYNEQFF | TGCAGTGCTAGACTACGGGAGAAGCCCTACAATGAGCAGTTCTTC
NA | TRBJ2-6 | NA | TRBV6-6 | CASSVILSGAKVLTF | TGTGCCAGCAGTGTGATTCTCTCTGGGGCCAAGGTCCTGACTTTC
NA | TRBJ2-7 | TRBD2 | TRBV29-1 | CSVGSGGAYEQYF | TGCAGCGTTGGTTCGGGGGGGGCCTACGAGCAGTACTTC
NA | TRBJ2-3 | NA | TRBV12-3/TRBV12-4 | CARSFGGRDTQYF | TGTGCCAGAAGTTTCGGGGGTAGGGACACGCAGTATTTT
NA | TRBJ2-3 | NA | TRBV5-4 | CASSVPGDQNTQYF | TGTGCCAGCAGCGTGCCCGGGGACCAAAATACGCAGTATTTT
NA | TRBJ2-1 | TRBD2 | TRBV11-1 | CARKVAGITEQFF | TGTGCCAGGAAGGTAGCGGGAATAACTGAGCAGTTCTTC
many | TRBJ1-3 | NA | TRBV6-5 | CASSLRGLSGNTIYF | TGTGCCAGCAGTTTGCGAGGGCTTTCTGGAAACACCATATATTTT
many | TRBJ2-3 | TRBD2 | TRBV6-5 | CASSARVPTGTSRTDTQYF | TGTGCCAGCAGTGCCCGGGTCCCAACTGGGACTAGTAGGACAGATACGCAGTATTTT
NA | TRBJ2-1 | NA | TRBV6-2/TRBV6-3 | CASSPIGGRYNEQFF | TGTGCCAGCAGCCCTATTGGCGGGCGATACAATGAGCAGTTCTTC
NA | TRBJ2-1 | TRBD2 | TRBV11-2 | CASSLGGAGGYYYNEQLF | TGTGCCAGCAGCTTAGGAGGGGCGGGAGGCTACTACTACAATGAGCAGCTCTTC
NA | TRBJ2-1 | TRBD2 | TRBV10-1 | CSCSDRAGAYNEQFF | TGCTCCTGCAGTGATCGAGCGGGAGCTTACAATGAGCAGTTCTTC
many | TRBJ2-5 | NA | TRBV7-8 | CASSFDRQETQYF | TGTGCCAGCAGCTTCGACAGACAAGAGACCCAGTACTTC
many | TRBJ1-2 | NA | TRBV5-1 | CASSFGGEIYGYTF | TGCGCCAGCAGCTTCGGTGGGGAAATCTATGGCTACACCTTC
medium-sized | TRBJ2-1 | NA | TRBV11-3 | CASSLGGDWDQQFF | TGTGCCAGCAGCTTAGGAGGTGACTGGGACCAACAGTTCTTC
NA | TRBJ2-7 | TRBD2 | TRBV13 | CASSEKAGGPDEQYF | TGTGCCAGCAGCGAAAAAGCGGGGGGGCCCGACGAGCAGTACTTC
NA | TRBJ1-1 | NA | TRBV11-2 | CTSSLARGSAEVFF | TGTACCAGCAGCTTAGCGCGGGGTTCGGCTGAAGTTTTTTTT
NA | TRBJ2-5 | NA | TRBV7-9 | CTSSCSTGIETQYF | TGTACCAGCAGCTGCTCCACAGGGATCGAGACCCAGTACTTC
NA | TRBJ2-1 | TRBD2 | TRBV5-6 | CASRLIGRAANEQFF | TGTGCCAGCAGGCTGATCGGGAGGGCCGCCAATGAGCAGTTCTTC
few | TRBJ1-5 | NA | TRBV18 | CASSQGVVQPQHF | TGTGCCAGCTCACAGGGGGTGGTTCAGCCCCAGCATTTT
NA | TRBJ1-6 | NA | TRBV11-2 | CAMSLTGDNSPLHF | TGTGCCATGAGCTTAACAGGCGATAATTCACCCCTCCACTTT
NA | TRBJ2-1 | NA | TRBV6-4 | CANSHEGGGSSYNEQFF | TGTGCCAACAGTCACGAGGGTGGGGGGAGCTCCTACAATGAGCAGTTCTTC
NA | TRBJ2-3 | TRBD2 | TRBV5-1 | CASSFHHGLAGEGTDMQYF | TGCGCCAGTAGCTTCCACCACGGACTAGCGGGAGAGGGGACAGATATGCAGTATTTT
once | TRBJ2-7 | NA | TRBV6-1 | CASSERNSHTYEQYF | TGTGCCAGCAGTGAAAGGAACAGCCACACCTACGAGCAATACTTC
few | TRBJ2-1 | TRBD1 | TRBV30 | CAWTKQTGGDEQFF | TGTGCCTGGACGAAGCAAACAGGGGGCGATGAGCAGTTCTTC
few | TRBJ1-1 | TRBD1 | TRBV19 | CASRMTGGAGGTEAFF | TGTGCCAGTAGGATGACAGGGGGCGCTGGGGGGACTGAAGCTTTCTTT
few | TRBJ2-2 | NA | TRBV20-1 | CSVRAANTGELFF | TGCAGTGTGCGAGCAGCGAACACCGGGGAGCTGTTTTTT
NA | TRBJ2-7 | NA | TRBV20-1 | CSAPLIWQGYEQYF | TGCAGCGCCCCCCTGATCTGGCAGGGCTACGAGCAGTACTTC
NA | TRBJ2-1 | NA | TRBV29-1 | CSDKIGTYNEQFF | TGCAGTGACAAGATAGGTACCTACAATGAGCAGTTCTTC
NA | TRBJ2-7 | NA | TRBV4-1 | CASSQGYGKQYF | TGCGCCAGCAGCCAGGGGTATGGCAAACAGTACTTC
NA | TRBJ2-2 | NA | TRBV5-1 | CTSSFRAQGTGELFF | TGCACCAGCAGCTTTAGGGCCCAGGGCACCGGGGAGCTGTTTTTT
NA | TRBJ2-2 | NA | TRBV12-3/TRBV12-4 | CASSSGSPNTLELFF | TGTGCCAGCAGTTCCGGGTCCCCCAACACCCTGGAGCTGTTTTTT